These T cell receptor beta chains were read from a single sample in a study of CD8+ T cells in alopecia areata. TCRdb keeps only in-frame clones here, not all; method: immunoSEQ multiplex PCR. The table lists 150,000 to 200,000 clones, approximately 62% of them singletons. Material: CD4+ T cells sorted from blood, obtained at week 0. The receptors stem from a human donor with alopecia areata. Both conserved end residues are part of each CDR3. D genes are given only for firm matches. Rows may omit the clone size; those that give it use once, few, many or a size class.

v_call	clone_size	d_call	j_call	cdr3_aa	cdr3_nt
TRBV7-2	few	NA	TRBJ1-2	CASSPLTAYGYTF	TGTGCCAGCAGCCCCCTCACAGCCTATGGCTACACCTTC
TRBV23-1	few	NA	TRBJ1-1	CASSQSARQLNTEAFF	TGCGCCAGCAGTCAATCGGCACGACAGCTGAACACTGAAGCTTTCTTT
TRBV19	NA	NA	TRBJ1-5	CASSIQVNQPQHF	TGTGCCAGTAGTATACAGGTAAATCAGCCCCAGCATTTT
TRBV5-1	NA	NA	TRBJ2-2	CASSGSGNTGELFF	TGCGCCAGCAGCGGGTCAGGGAACACCGGGGAGCTGTTTTTT
TRBV7-9	NA	NA	TRBJ1-4	CASSLGRRASEKLFF	TGTGCCAGCAGCTTGGGCCGTAGGGCGAGTGAAAAACTGTTTTTT
TRBV30	NA	NA	TRBJ1-1	CAWSVGRQWAFF	TGTGCCTGGAGTGTAGGAAGACAATGGGCTTTCTTT
TRBV9	once	NA	TRBJ2-1	CASSSSGRGDEQFF	TGTGCCAGCAGCTCCTCAGGGCGAGGCGATGAGCAGTTCTTC
TRBV5-4	NA	TRBD2	TRBJ2-7	CASSLETGGLTYEQYF	TGTGCCAGCAGCTTGGAAACGGGGGGGCTTACCTACGAGCAGTACTTC
TRBV2	NA	TRBD1	TRBJ2-2	CASVQGVSNTGELFF	TGTGCCAGCGTTCAGGGGGTTTCGAACACCGGGGAGCTGTTTTTT
TRBV14	NA	NA	TRBJ1-1	CASSQVVRQLAFF	TGTGCCAGCAGCCAAGTAGTGCGGCAGTTGGCTTTCTTT
TRBV14	NA	TRBD1	TRBJ1-1	CASSYGQGQVEAFF	TGTGCCAGCAGCTACGGACAGGGTCAGGTCGAGGCTTTCTTT
TRBV10-3	NA	NA	TRBJ2-1	CAISDDTRGGREQFF	TGTGCCATCAGTGATGACACCCGAGGCGGACGGGAGCAGTTCTTC
TRBV10-1	NA	TRBD1	TRBJ1-2	CASSESTGNGYTF	TGCGCCAGCAGTGAGTCGACAGGGAACGGCTACACCTTC
TRBV30	NA	NA	TRBJ1-2	CAWRGRDWGYGYTF	TGTGCCTGGCGTGGCAGGGACTGGGGCTATGGCTACACCTTC
TRBV27	NA	NA	TRBJ1-1	CASSYGIDRLNTEAFF	TGTGCCAGCAGTTATGGTATCGACAGGCTAAACACTGAAGCTTTCTTT
TRBV6-5	NA	NA	TRBJ2-2	CASSYLGPNTGELFF	TGTGCCAGCAGTTACTTGGGCCCGAACACCGGGGAGCTGTTTTTT
TRBV29-1	NA	NA	TRBJ1-2	CSVAAGSGTAYGYTF	TGCAGCGTTGCGGCTGGTTCCGGGACCGCTTATGGCTACACCTTC
TRBV9	few	TRBD1	TRBJ1-1	CASRIGDSTNTEAFF	TGTGCCAGCAGAATAGGGGACAGCACGAACACTGAAGCTTTCTTT
TRBV27	NA	NA	TRBJ1-2	CASSSAPNYGYTF	TGTGCCAGCAGTTCTGCACCTAACTATGGCTACACCTTC
TRBV15	NA	NA	TRBJ1-1	CATSRDLASGDTEAFF	TGTGCCACCAGCAGAGATTTGGCGTCAGGGGACACTGAAGCTTTCTTT
TRBV2	once	NA	TRBJ2-1	CASRLTYPNEQFF	TGTGCCAGCAGGCTGACATATCCCAATGAGCAGTTCTTC
TRBV7-9	NA	TRBD2	TRBJ2-2	CASSFGLAGPGELFF	TGTGCCAGCAGTTTTGGACTAGCGGGGCCCGGGGAGCTGTTTTTT
TRBV4-3	NA	TRBD1	TRBJ1-5	CASSLSQGAHQPQHF	TGCGCCAGCAGCCTCTCACAGGGGGCACATCAGCCCCAGCATTTT